A selection of T cell receptor beta chains follows, all from one sample in a study of blood T cell repertoires in COVID-19. Measured with immunoSEQ multiplex PCR; TCRdb has only the in-frame clones, and not every one. The repertoire consists of some 220,000 clones, with about nine tenths occurring once and the leading ten covering over 0.8%. Sequencing was performed on peripheral blood. The receptors originated from a man under 40 with COVID-19, enrolled during active disease. The CDR3 runs from the conserved cysteine through the conserved F or W. Each record gives: CDR3 length, clone size, V gene, D gene, J gene, CDR3 protein, CDR3 DNA. D genes are given only for firm matches. Clone sizes are given selectively: once, few, many, or a class where the clone is expanded.

>14|.|TRBV6-5|TRBD1|TRBJ1-2
CASSYSETGYGYTF
TGTGCCAGCAGTTACTCGGAGACAGGGTATGGCTACACCTTC
>13|.|TRBV2|.|TRBJ1-1
CASTQEGEYEAFF
TGTGCCAGCACCCAAGAGGGGGAATACGAAGCTTTCTTT
>15|.|TRBV5-4|TRBD1|TRBJ2-2
CASSPGQGATGELFF
TGTGCCAGCAGCCCCGGACAGGGGGCGACCGGGGAGCTGTTTTTT
>14|.|TRBV6-1|.|TRBJ1-1
CASSEYGENTEAFF
TGTGCCAGCAGTGAATATGGAGAGAACACTGAAGCTTTCTTT
>16|.|TRBV28|.|TRBJ2-2
CASSFLKTGRVGELFF
TGTGCCAGCAGTTTTCTTAAAACAGGAAGAGTCGGGGAGCTGTTTTTT
>13|.|TRBV6-2/TRBV6-3|.|TRBJ1-1
CASSPPVNTEAFF
TGTGCCAGCAGTCCCCCGGTTAACACTGAAGCTTTCTTT
>13|.|TRBV7-9|.|TRBJ2-5
CASSPRVLETQYF
TGTGCCAGCAGCCCGCGGGTTCTCGAGACCCAGTACTTC
>16|.|TRBV27|TRBD2|TRBJ2-5
CASSPISGGAGETQYF
TGTGCCAGCAGTCCCATCAGCGGGGGGGCCGGAGAGACCCAGTACTTC
>14|.|TRBV29-1|TRBD1|TRBJ1-1
CSVVGDRVNTEAFF
TGCAGCGTTGTAGGGGACAGGGTGAACACTGAAGCTTTCTTT
>13|once|TRBV5-5|.|TRBJ2-7
CASSRTPQDEQYF
TGTGCCAGCAGCCGGACTCCCCAGGACGAGCAGTACTTC
>11|.|TRBV2|.|TRBJ2-7
CASSATYEQYF
TGTGCCAGCAGTGCAACCTACGAGCAGTACTTC